This T cell receptor (beta chain) was sequenced in a study of blood T cell repertoires in COVID-19. About the study: Donors in the United States, Italy and Spain gave samples during acute or convalescent COVID-19.

V lost 1 base to trimming and J lost 7 bases; unmatched junction nucleotides: 15. The CDR3 sequence is 18 residues long. From germline, CDR1 is SGHDN and CDR2 FVKESK. Assay used: immunoSEQ multiplex PCR; TCRdb lists only in-frame clones, some missing. The profile shows about 180,000 clones, more than 75% of them singletons. Participants, 18 to 89 years old, spanned around 25 US areas. Assignment of participants to cohorts was predicated upon participant-reported clinical history. During the 2 weeks before they entered the study, exposed participants had met someone with a PCR-confirmed or clinician-diagnosed COVID-19 case.

This chain uses TRBV14 with TRBJ1-4; 7 bases map to TRBD1. The sequence was collected from a man in his sixties who had been exposed to COVID-19. The sequencing input was PBMCs or T cells enriched from blood (not recorded which). The CDR3 nucleotides read TGTGCCAGCAGCCAAGTTTTGCGGCAGGCAGGGGGAGTTGAAAAACTGTTTTTT. Protein product: CASSQVLRQAGGVEKLFF.